The 29 T cell receptor beta chains given below trace back to one sample, sequenced in a study of siplizumab effects on memory and regulatory T cells. Profiling relied on immunoSEQ multiplex PCR, and the TCRdb table lists in-frame clones only, not all of them. The sample holds approximately 120,000 clones, roughly nine tenths seen once. The sequenced sample was Tregs sorted from blood. These receptors came from a human donor in good health.

The chain combines TRBV29-1 with TRBJ1-2, with D unresolved. The CDR3 sequence is 13 residues long. The ends were cut back, 6 bases at V and 5 bases at J, with 16 bases in the middle. Per the germline V gene, CDR1 is SQVTM and CDR2 is ANQGSEA. This CDR3 reads CSVGEGFSYGYTF. Here the CDR3 DNA reads TGCAGCGTGGGTGAGGGTTTCTCTTATGGCTACACCTTC.

The chain uses TRBV5-1 and TRBJ1-2; no clear D gene. The CDR3 consists of 14 residues. The V end lost 1 base, the J end lost 0 bases, and 7 bases lay between the germline ends. Germline values: CDR1 SGHRS, CDR2 YFSETQ. This CDR3 is CASSLHDTNYGYTF. In DNA, the CDR3 is TGCGCCAGCAGCTTGCACGACACTAACTATGGCTACACCTTC.

The rearrangement uses TRBV2 and TRBJ2-5; a possible D gene is TRBD2 (5 bases). This CDR3 has 14 amino acids. Per germline, CDR1 SNHLY and CDR2 FYNNEI. Trimming left V 7 bases short and J 1 base short, with 13 bases between. The CDR3 nucleotides are TGTGCCAGCATGCGCGGTGCGGGCCAAGAGACCCAGTACTTC. It is translated as CASMRGAGQETQYF.

This rearrangement joins TRBV6-1 to TRBJ2-7, with D uncertain. From germline, CDR1 is MNHNS and CDR2 SASEGT. The CDR3 runs 11 residues. V lost 3 bases and J 12 bases, leaving 12 bases between the germline ends. CDR3 sequence: CASSDSSPGYF. The CDR3 nucleotides are TGTGCCAGCAGTGATTCCAGCCCAGGGTACTTC.

This chain links TRBV6-1 with TRBJ1-2, with D possibly TRBD1 on 5 matching bases. V was trimmed by 5 bases and J by 6 bases, leaving 10 bases between them. CDR3 length equals 12 residues. Germline V gene data show CDR1 as MNHNS and CDR2 as SASEGT. The CDR3: CASSQTGDGYTF. The CDR3 region has the DNA TGTGCCAGCAGTCAGACGGGGGATGGCTACACCTTC.

The chain joins TRBV6-4 to TRBJ1-6, with D uncertain. CDR3 length: 13 amino acids. CDR1 MRHNA and CDR2 SNTAGT come from the germline V gene. The ends were cut back, 4 bases at V and 8 bases at J, with 9 bases in the middle. CDR3 in DNA: TGTGCCAGCAGTGTGGGTGGGTATTCACCCCTCCACTTT. The encoded protein is CASSVGGYSPLHF.

This rearrangement joins TRBV5-5 to TRBJ1-2, with 8 bases that match TRBD1. This CDR3 region has 14 residues. Trimming removed 4 bases from V and 1 base from J; junction bases left unmatched: 3. Germline V CDR1 and CDR2: SGHKS, YYEKEE (reference sequence). The CDR3 coding sequence is TGTGCCAGCAGCCGACAGGGGTTTAACTATGGCTACACCTTC. Translating it yields CASSRQGFNYGYTF.

The rearrangement uses TRBV25-1 and TRBJ2-3, with TRBD1 matching over 10 bases. Trimming took 3 bases from V and 3 from J; bases not matched to a gene: 6. The germline V gene encodes CDR1 MGHDK and CDR2 SYGVNS. The CDR3 is 16 amino acids. The CDR3 region is CASSDVGDRGTDTQYF. In DNA form, the CDR3 reads TGTGCCAGCAGTGATGTAGGGGACAGGGGTACAGATACGCAGTATTTT.

V and J are TRBV5-6 and TRBJ1-6, with unresolved D. This CDR3 has 14 residues. CDR1 and CDR2 (germline): SGHDT, YYEEEE. V was pared by 2 bases and J by 10 bases, with 13 bases between. This CDR3 is CASSFSPVPSPLHF. The CDR3 bases are TGTGCCAGCAGCTTCAGCCCCGTACCCTCACCCCTCCACTTT.

The V and J genes are TRBV5-4 and TRBJ2-3; 11 bases match TRBD2. From germline, CDR1 is SGHNT and CDR2 YYREEE (reference sequence). CDR3 length: 18 residues. The J segment lost 4 bases and the V segment lost 0 bases, leaving 10 bases of the junction unmatched. The CDR3 sequence is CASSLGLAGSLRPDTQYF. The DNA of the CDR3 is TGTGCCAGCAGCTTGGGACTAGCGGGGTCCCTAAGGCCAGATACGCAGTATTTT. The full variable domain, completed using reference TRBV5-4 and TRBJ2-3, is ETGVTQSPTHLIKTRGQQVTLRCSSQSGHNTVSWYQQALGQGPQFIFQYYREEENGRGNFPPRFSGLQFPNYSSELNVNALELDDSALYLCASSLGLAGSLRPDTQYFGPGTRLTVL.

The V and J genes are TRBV27 and TRBJ2-3; tentative D call: TRBD2 (5 bases). Germline CDR1 is MNHEY and CDR2 is SMNVEV (reference sequence). The V gene lost 6 bases and the J gene lost 12 bases, with 19 bases spanning the gap. The CDR3 extends over 13 amino acids. The CDR3 DNA sequence: TGTGCCAGCAGACTGGAGGCCGGACCCTTTCAGTATTTT. It encodes CASRLEAGPFQYF.

This clone was detected a few times. The genes are TRBV4-2 and TRBJ2-2, with 7 bases identical to TRBD1. The CDR3 contains 15 residues. V gave up 4 bases and J gave up 0 bases; unmatched junction bases: 2. CDR1 is LGHNA and CDR2 is YNFKEQ in the germline V gene. CDR3 residues: CASSPTGSNTGELFF. The CDR3 region has the DNA TGTGCCAGCAGCCCGACAGGGTCGAACACCGGGGAGCTGTTTTTT.

V usage is TRBV6-5 and J usage is TRBJ2-5; 7 nucleotides align to TRBD1. The CDR3 runs 14 residues. CDR1 is MNHEY and CDR2 is SVGAGI in the germline V gene. The J segment lost 5 bases and the V segment lost 5 bases, leaving 8 bases of the junction unmatched. This chain's CDR3 is CASSRRDSHETQYF. CDR3 DNA: TGTGCCAGCAGTCGCCGGGACAGTCACGAGACCCAGTACTTC.

This clone was found once. The chain combines TRBV18 with TRBJ1-3; no clear D. The germline gives CDR1 KGHSH, CDR2 LQKENI. The CDR3 runs to 11 residues. Trimming pared 6 bases from V and 7 bases from J, leaving 7 bases between. CDR3 DNA sequence: TGTGCCAGCTCTCCGGGGAACACCATATATTTT. Translating gives CASSPGNTIYF.

The chain recombines TRBV5-6 with TRBJ1-5; 8 bases fit TRBD1. Germline V lookup: CDR1 SGHDT, CDR2 YYEEEE. V was pared by 4 bases and J by 3 bases, with 6 bases of the junction left unmatched. The CDR3 loop spans 15 amino acids. CDR3 region: CASSRQGANNQPQHF. As DNA, the CDR3 is TGTGCCAGCAGCCGCCAGGGGGCGAACAATCAGCCCCAGCATTTT.

CDR3 nucleotide sequence: TGTGCCAGTAGCCGGGACAGGGGTCAGCCCCAGCATTTT. Amino acid sequence: CASSRDRGQPQHF. V gene TRBV19 combines with J gene TRBJ1-5; 10 bases agree with TRBD1. Trimming removed 6 bases from V and 6 bases from J; junction bases left unmatched: 2. CDR1 is LNHDA, CDR2 SQIVND, per germline (reference sequence). This CDR3 comprises 13 residues.

The gene calls are TRBV5-4 and TRBJ2-1; D assignment may be TRBD1 or TRBD2 (5 bases each). This CDR3 has 15 residues. Germline values: CDR1 SGHNT, CDR2 YYREEE (reference sequence). The V end lost 4 bases, the J end lost 5 bases, and 16 bases lay between the germline ends. The DNA for the CDR3 is TGTGCCAGCAGCCAAGGACTCCAGACAGACAATGAGCAGTTCTTC. As protein: CASSQGLQTDNEQFF.

V gene TRBV11-2 combines with J gene TRBJ2-5; D unresolved. The V gene lost 0 bases and the J gene lost 5 bases, with 7 bases spanning the gap. Germline CDR1 reads SGHAT; CDR2 reads FQNNGV. The CDR3 extends over 13 amino acids. The DNA of the CDR3 is TGTGCCAGCAGCTTAGACTGGATGGAGACCCAGTACTTC. It translates to CASSLDWMETQYF. The variable domain in full, completed from reference TRBV11-2 and TRBJ2-5, reads EAGVAQSPRYKIIEKRQSVAFWCNPISGHATLYWYQQILGQGPKLLIQFQNNGVVDDSQLPKDRFSAERLKGVDSTLKIQPAKLEDSAVYLCASSLDWMETQYFGPGTRLLVL.

V and J are TRBV6-1 and TRBJ2-7; D uncertain. Trimming shortened V by 2 bases and J by 4 bases, and 9 bases separated the two germline ends. The CDR3 loop spans 13 amino acids. Per germline, CDR1 MNHNS and CDR2 SASEGT. The CDR3 loop reads CASSESRKYEQYF. The DNA of the CDR3 is TGTGCCAGCAGTGAATCCAGGAAGTACGAGCAGTACTTC.

The V gene is TRBV5-1, the J gene TRBJ2-1; D uncertain. V lost 4 bases and J 10 bases, leaving 21 bases between the germline ends. The CDR3 sequence is 15 residues long. The germline CDR1 and CDR2 sequences are SGHRS and YFSETQ. The CDR3 reads CASSPALPPSGEQFF. The CDR3 region has the DNA TGCGCCAGCAGCCCCGCGTTGCCCCCTTCCGGCGAGCAGTTCTTC.

The chain links TRBV30 to TRBJ2-7; D remains ambiguous. The CDR3 totals 11 residues. The germline CDR1 and CDR2 sequences are GTSNPN and SVGIG (reference sequence). Trimming left V 0 bases short and J 7 bases short, with 7 bases between. CDR3 DNA sequence: TGTGCCTGGAGTGTAAAAGGAGAGCAGTACTTC. It is translated as CAWSVKGEQYF.

V usage is TRBV7-2 and J usage is TRBJ2-1; 8 bases agree with TRBD2. V gave up 6 bases and J gave up 8 bases; unmatched junction bases: 12. This CDR3 region has 15 residues. Germline loops: CDR1 SGHTA, CDR2 FQGNSA. Here the CDR3 DNA reads TGTGCCAGCAGACGAGCGGGGGCCCTCAGATATGAGCAGTTCTTC. Amino acids: CASRRAGALRYEQFF.

Only one count was recorded for this clone. In DNA, the CDR3 is TGTGCCAGCAGCGTAGCTTTGACAGGGCCTAGCGGGAGACCGAATGAGCAGTTCTTC. Its protein product is CASSVALTGPSGRPNEQFF. The V gene is TRBV9, the J gene TRBJ2-1; 10 bases line up with TRBD2. The CDR3 covers 19 residues. Trimming removed 0 bases from V and 7 bases from J; junction bases left unmatched: 16. From germline, CDR1 is SGDLS and CDR2 YYNGEE.

The chain employs TRBV6-1 and TRBJ1-2; TRBD1 might be the D (6 bases). The CDR3 totals 13 residues. V was pared by 5 bases and J by 4 bases, with 11 bases between. Germline V gene sequence: CDR1 MNHNS, CDR2 SASEGT. CDR3 amino acids: CASSRQGIYGYTF. The CDR3, as DNA: TGTGCCAGCAGTCGTCAGGGGATCTATGGCTACACCTTC.

J is TRBJ2-7 and V is TRBV27; either TRBD1 or TRBD2 may fit D (7 bases each). V shed 1 base and J shed 3 bases, with 19 bases lying between them. The germline V gene has CDR1 MNHEY and CDR2 SMNVEV (reference sequence). There are 17 residues in the CDR3. CDR3 nucleotide sequence: TGTGCCAGCAGTTTATTGAGGAACGCAGGGGGGGGCTACGAGCAGTACTTC. Translation gives CASSLLRNAGGGYEQYF.

This chain links TRBV9 with TRBJ2-6; unclear D gene. The CDR3 is 15 residues long. Trimming left V 0 bases short and J 0 bases short, with 4 bases between. Germline V lookup: CDR1 SGDLS, CDR2 YYNGEE. The CDR3 is CASSVGLSGANVLTF. CDR3 nucleotide sequence: TGTGCCAGCAGCGTAGGTCTCTCTGGGGCCAACGTCCTGACTTTC.

The rearrangement links TRBV16 to TRBJ1-5; no firm D call. This CDR3 is 13 amino acids long. In germline, CDR1 is KGHSY, CDR2 FQNENV. V lost 1 base and J lost 7, with 8 bases in between. CDR3 coding DNA: TGTGCCAGCAGCCAATTGAGGGAACAGCCCCAGCATTTT. This translates into CASSQLREQPQHF.

CDR3 protein: CASSYSRGSLYPLHF. The CDR3 region has the DNA TGTGCCAGCAGTTACTCGAGGGGCAGCCTCTATCCCCTCCACTTT. The rearrangement uses TRBV6-5 and TRBJ1-6; tentative D call: TRBD1 (5 bases). Germline-derived CDR1 and CDR2 are MNHEY and SVGAGI. Deletions cut 0 bases from V and 13 bases from J, with 16 bases between. This CDR3 spans 15 amino acids.

The chain is built from TRBV6-5 and TRBJ1-6, with D perhaps TRBD1 (6 bases). Germline V gene lookup returns CDR1 MNHEY and CDR2 SVGAGI. With 0 bases removed from V and 5 bases from J, the gap between germline ends came to 11 bases. The CDR3 runs to 16 residues. DNA for the CDR3: TGTGCCAGCAGTTACTCATGGCAGGGGAATAATTCACCCCTCCACTTT. It encodes CASSYSWQGNNSPLHF.